These 6 T cell receptor beta chains originate from one sample sequenced in a study of human T cells and chemical hapten exposure. Time point specified: patch test 2, 6 weeks after DPC sensitization. The treatment: therapeutic diphenylcyclopropenone sensitization with weekly scalp DPC. A single record per CDR3 protein comes from TCRdb applying MiXCR to the RACE reads. This table holds around 80,000 distinct CDR3 sequences, 6.5% to 8.5% found once. Sequencing was performed on whole blood, taken in connection with sensitization to the hapten diphenylcyclopropenone (DPC). All receptors come from a woman aged 25 to 39 with alopecia areata. Some clones in this sample may be carry-over from other donors' samples.

This clonotype turned up a few times. The DNA is omitted, as the CDR3 cannot be located on it reliably, and the CDR3 follows TCRdb's listing. The chain is built from TRBV29-1 and TRBJ1-2; TRBD1 reflects the table's D call only, with no check against the DNA. Germline V gene lookup returns CDR1 SQVTM and CDR2 ANQGSEA. Termini included, the CDR3 measures 12 amino acids. The CDR3 sequence is CSVATGTSYFTF.

This clonotype was detected ten times or more. This chain uses TRBV18 with TRBJ1-5; D possibly corresponds to TRBD1 (5 bases). The V end was cut by 5 bases, the J end by 4 bases, with 12 bases between. The CDR3 sequence is 14 residues long. Germline-derived CDR1 and CDR2 are KGHSH and LQKENI. The CDR3 DNA follows: TGTGCCAGCTCAAGGACATCGGGGAATCAGCCCCAGCATTTT. This translates into CASSRTSGNQPQHF.

At least ten counts were recorded for this clonotype. The chain employs TRBV7-8 and TRBJ2-3; TRBD2 matches 13 bases. The CDR3 runs 17 residues. Germline V CDR1 and CDR2: SGHVS, FQNEAQ. After removal of 5 bases from V and 3 bases from J, the junction contained 8 bases not matched to a gene. The CDR3 sequence is CASSRLLTSGGTDTQYF. In nucleotides, the CDR3 is TGTGCCAGCAGCCGGCTGCTGACTAGCGGGGGGACAGATACGCAGTATTTT.

V is TRBV7-9 and J is TRBJ2-3; no definite D call. Deletions cut 6 bases from V and 2 bases from J, with 9 bases between. Germline assignment: CDR1 SEHNR and CDR2 FQNEAQ (reference sequence). This CDR3 is 13 amino acids long. CDR3 coding DNA: TGTGCCAGCAGTATAGCTGCCACAGATACGCAGTATTTT. Its protein product is CASSIAATDTQYF.

This clonotype has ten or more counts. The rearrangement joins TRBV10-3 to TRBJ2-2; D not certain. The CDR3 has 14 amino acids. Germline assignment: CDR1 ENHRY and CDR2 SYGVKD. V lost 4 bases, J lost 1 base, and 7 bases lay in between. The CDR3 loop is CAISAQRNTGELFF. The CDR3 DNA follows: TGTGCCATCAGTGCACAGAGGAACACCGGGGAGCTGTTTTTT.

This clonotype was found many times. The chain is built from TRBV10-3 and TRBJ2-5; a possible D gene is TRBD1 (5 bases). CDR3 length: 13 residues. Looked up from germline, CDR1 is ENHRY and CDR2 is SYGVKD. Trimming pared 4 bases from V and 5 bases from J, leaving 11 bases between. CDR3 in DNA: TGTGCCATCAGTGGGGCAGGGCTGGAGACCCAGTACTTC. It is translated as CAISGAGLETQYF.